The rows below give T cell receptor beta chains drawn from one sample of a study of blood T cell repertoires in COVID-19. Generated by immunoSEQ multiplex PCR, the TCRdb table keeps only in-frame clones and is missing some. The sample shows approximately 210,000 clones, 82% of them seen only once. Sequencing was done on a sample of PBMCs or T cells enriched from blood (not recorded which). The receptors originated from a man aged 35 to 55 who had recovered from COVID-19. CDR3s include the opening cysteine and the closing phenylalanine or tryptophan. Each record gives: J gene, V gene, CDR3 protein.

j_call: TRBJ2-3; v_call: TRBV15; cdr3_aa: CATSRAAWGTDTQYF
j_call: TRBJ2-1; v_call: TRBV11-3; cdr3_aa: CASSPVKGAYNEQFF
j_call: TRBJ2-3; v_call: TRBV7-6; cdr3_aa: CASSSSTGTDTQYF
j_call: TRBJ2-7; v_call: TRBV10-1; cdr3_aa: CASSDPPGLAGGYEQYF
j_call: TRBJ2-1; v_call: TRBV5-4; cdr3_aa: CASSLERGGWQFF
j_call: TRBJ1-6; v_call: TRBV5-1; cdr3_aa: CASSLERSPLHF
j_call: TRBJ1-4; v_call: TRBV27; cdr3_aa: CASSSDREGKKLFF
j_call: TRBJ2-6; v_call: TRBV5-1; cdr3_aa: CASSLGTSGANVLTF
j_call: TRBJ1-1; v_call: TRBV7-9; cdr3_aa: CASSLANEAGSKGAFF
j_call: TRBJ1-4; v_call: TRBV5-6; cdr3_aa: CASSRDSNEKLFF
j_call: TRBJ2-4; v_call: TRBV29-1; cdr3_aa: CSVLAGDINIQYF
j_call: TRBJ2-5; v_call: TRBV7-2; cdr3_aa: CASSLYSGVQETQYF
j_call: TRBJ2-3; v_call: TRBV7-3; cdr3_aa: CASSLSGTSRTDTQYF
j_call: TRBJ1-1; v_call: TRBV9; cdr3_aa: CASSLQGGDTEAFF
j_call: TRBJ1-1; v_call: TRBV7-9; cdr3_aa: CASSLASTEAFF
j_call: TRBJ1-2; v_call: TRBV18; cdr3_aa: CASSPSQAGANYGYTF
j_call: TRBJ2-7; v_call: TRBV10-1; cdr3_aa: CASSWDRANGVQYF
j_call: TRBJ2-7; v_call: TRBV4-3; cdr3_aa: CASSQGLGQGYEQYF
j_call: TRBJ1-5; v_call: TRBV19; cdr3_aa: CASHGTGFTQPQHF
j_call: TRBJ1-6; v_call: TRBV3-1/TRBV3-2; cdr3_aa: CASSQRTVLSSYNSPLHF
j_call: TRBJ1-1; v_call: TRBV7-6; cdr3_aa: CASSLVQGPMNTEAFF
j_call: TRBJ2-5; v_call: TRBV7-9; cdr3_aa: CASSSLPREQETQYF
j_call: TRBJ1-2; v_call: TRBV2; cdr3_aa: CASSRTGGLDYTF
j_call: TRBJ2-2; v_call: TRBV7-2; cdr3_aa: CASSSISGELFF
j_call: TRBJ2-1; v_call: TRBV19; cdr3_aa: CASSGLYNEQFF